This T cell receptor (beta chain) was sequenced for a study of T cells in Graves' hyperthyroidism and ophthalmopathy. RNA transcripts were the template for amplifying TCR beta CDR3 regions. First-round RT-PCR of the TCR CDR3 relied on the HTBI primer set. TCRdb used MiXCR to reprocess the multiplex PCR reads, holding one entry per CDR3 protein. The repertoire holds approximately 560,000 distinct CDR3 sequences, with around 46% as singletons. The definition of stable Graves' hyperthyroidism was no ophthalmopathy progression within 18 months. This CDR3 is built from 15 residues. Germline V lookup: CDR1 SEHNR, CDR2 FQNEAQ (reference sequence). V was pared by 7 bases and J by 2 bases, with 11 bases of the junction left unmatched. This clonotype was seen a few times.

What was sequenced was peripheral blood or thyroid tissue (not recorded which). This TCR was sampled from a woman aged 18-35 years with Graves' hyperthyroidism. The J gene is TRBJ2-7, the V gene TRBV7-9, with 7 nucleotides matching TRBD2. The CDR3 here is CASTPLAQPTYEQYF. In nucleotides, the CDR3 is TGTGCCAGCACCCCACTAGCGCAACCAACCTACGAGCAGTACTTC.